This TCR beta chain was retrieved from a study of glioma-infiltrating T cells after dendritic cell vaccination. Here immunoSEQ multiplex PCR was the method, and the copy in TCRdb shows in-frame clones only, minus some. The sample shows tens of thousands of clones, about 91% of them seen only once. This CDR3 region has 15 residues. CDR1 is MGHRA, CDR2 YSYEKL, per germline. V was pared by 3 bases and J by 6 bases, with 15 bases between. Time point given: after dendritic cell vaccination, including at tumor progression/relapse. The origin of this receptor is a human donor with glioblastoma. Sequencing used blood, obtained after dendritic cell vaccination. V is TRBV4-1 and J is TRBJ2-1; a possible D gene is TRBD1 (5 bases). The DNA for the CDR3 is TGCGCCAGCAGCCAGGCTTCCGGACAAACCAATGAGCAGTTCTTC. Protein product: CASSQASGQTNEQFF.